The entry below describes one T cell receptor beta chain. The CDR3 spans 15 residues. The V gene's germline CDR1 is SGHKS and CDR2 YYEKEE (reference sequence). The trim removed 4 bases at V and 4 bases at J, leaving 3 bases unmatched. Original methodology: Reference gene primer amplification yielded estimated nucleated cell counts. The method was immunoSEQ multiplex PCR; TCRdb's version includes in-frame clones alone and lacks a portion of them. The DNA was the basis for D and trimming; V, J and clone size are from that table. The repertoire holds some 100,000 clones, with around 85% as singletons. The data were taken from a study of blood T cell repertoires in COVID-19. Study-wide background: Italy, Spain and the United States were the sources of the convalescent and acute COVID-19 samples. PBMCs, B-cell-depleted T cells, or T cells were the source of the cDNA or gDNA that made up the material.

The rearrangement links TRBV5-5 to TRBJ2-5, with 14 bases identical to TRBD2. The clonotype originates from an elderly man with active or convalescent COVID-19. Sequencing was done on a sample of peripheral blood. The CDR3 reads CASSTGLAGVETQYF. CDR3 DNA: TGTGCCAGCAGCACGGGACTAGCGGGGGTAGAGACCCAGTACTTC.